This T cell receptor (beta chain) was identified in a study of T cells expressing NK-cell markers. Overall study: One of the eight sequenced donors was seronegative, whereas the other seven were HCMV-seropositive.

Worth noting for this clonotype: Its antigen is not identified.

Points from the study as a whole: About 6 donors had dominant NKG2C+ clonotypes that comprised about 1.0-8% of their CD8+ T cells.

For TCR beta, cDNA was produced by 5'RACE template switching with UMIs. TCRdb re-called the 5' RACE reads and catalogs CDR3 proteins one per entry, DNA excluded. The table lists 200,000 to 300,000 distinct CDR3 sequences, with 0.3% to 0.45% in the top ten. This CDR3 has 13 residues. The clonotype was recovered from a man aged 18 to 29 in good health. The chain is built from TRBV12-3 or TRBV12-4 and TRBJ2-7. Sequencing was carried out using blood T cells: a sorted CD56 or NKG2C T cell subset, CD4+ or CD8+ T cells, or bulk PBMC T cells (not recorded which). The CDR3 sequence is CASSLSQYYEQYF.